A single sample gave rise to the 21 T cell receptor beta chains below, sequenced in a study of shared clonotypes between healthy human individuals. The naive CD8 subset, CD45RO-negative cells positively selected for CCR7, excluded terminally differentiated effector memory CD45RA+ cells. Some clones are missing from TCRdb's copy, which holds only in-frame ones; the method was immunoSEQ multiplex PCR. Of roughly 2.1 million clones listed, 90% to 95% are singletons. The source material was naive CD8+ T cells from PBMCs. These receptors were obtained from a man between 18 and 35 years old in good health. Some clones in this sample may be carry-over from other donors' samples.

V usage is TRBV7-9 and J usage is TRBJ1-4; D not resolved. This CDR3 has 14 residues. Germline V gives CDR1 SEHNR, CDR2 FQNEAQ (reference sequence). Trimming pared 3 bases from V and 5 bases from J, leaving 10 bases between. The CDR3 coding sequence is TGTGCCAGCAGCTTGGGAGTCCGGAATGAAAAACTGTTTTTT. Its protein product is CASSLGVRNEKLFF.

This rearrangement joins TRBV18 to TRBJ2-7; TRBD2 matches 7 bases. The junction had 10 bases not matched to a gene; V was cut back by 3 bases and J by 2 bases. Germline CDR1 is KGHSH and CDR2 is LQKENI. This CDR3 has 16 amino acids. Here the CDR3 reads CASSPNRGGWTYEQYF. The CDR3 bases are TGTGCCAGCTCACCTAATCGGGGAGGGTGGACCTACGAGCAGTACTTC.

The genes are TRBV14 and TRBJ2-3; D gene ambiguous. Between the trimmed V and J ends, which lost 2 bases and 2 bases, there was a span of 8 bases. CDR1 is SGHDN and CDR2 is FVKESK in the germline V gene. The CDR3 consists of 14 residues. CDR3 coding DNA: TGTGCCAGCAGCCAAAACACCAACACAGATACGCAGTATTTT. It specifies CASSQNTNTDTQYF.

V and J are TRBV5-1 and TRBJ1-2, with 8 positions matching TRBD1. CDR1 is SGHRS, CDR2 YFSETQ, per germline. The CDR3 spans 17 residues. Trimming took 4 bases from V and 4 from J; bases not matched to a gene: 15. This chain's CDR3 is CASSLEYRGQDPYGYTF. The CDR3 coding sequence is TGCGCCAGCAGCCTCGAATACCGGGGACAGGACCCCTATGGCTACACCTTC.

V usage is TRBV5-1 and J usage is TRBJ2-1; D may be TRBD1 or TRBD2 (5 bases each). The CDR3 runs to 15 residues. The V gene lost 1 base and the J gene lost 2 bases, with 10 bases spanning the gap. Per the germline V gene, CDR1 is SGHRS and CDR2 is YFSETQ. CDR3 region: CASSLRGPPYNEQFF. The CDR3 coding sequence is TGCGCCAGCAGCTTGCGGGGCCCCCCCTACAATGAGCAGTTCTTC.

This clone appeared a few times. This same CDR3 is encoded by further DNA sequences in the sample. This chain links TRBV10-3 with TRBJ1-1; the D is unclear. Germline V gives CDR1 ENHRY, CDR2 SYGVKD. V lost 0 bases and J 4 bases, leaving 6 bases between the germline ends. The CDR3 totals 13 residues. Here the CDR3 reads CAISESGGTEAFF. DNA for the CDR3: TGTGCCATCAGTGAGTCGGGCGGCACTGAAGCTTTCTTT.

The V gene is TRBV5-1, the J gene TRBJ2-1; 7 bases line up with TRBD2. This CDR3 comprises 15 residues. CDR1 and CDR2 (germline): SGHRS, YFSETQ. V lost 6 bases to trimming and J lost 1 base; unmatched junction nucleotides: 7. The CDR3 here is CASIPGGRSYNEQFF. Written as DNA, the CDR3 is TGCGCCAGCATCCCCGGGGGGAGGTCCTACAATGAGCAGTTCTTC. The whole variable domain, remainder taken from reference TRBV5-1 and TRBJ2-1, is KAGVTQTPRYLIKTRGQQVTLSCSPISGHRSVSWYQQTPGQGLQFLFEYFSETQRNKGNFPGRFSGRQFSNSRSEMNVSTLELGDSALYLCASIPGGRSYNEQFFGPGTRLTVL.

The V gene is TRBV29-1, the J gene TRBJ2-1; D is ambiguous. This CDR3 is built from 10 residues. From germline, CDR1 is SQVTM and CDR2 ANQGSEA. The ends were cut back, 4 bases at V and 8 bases at J, with 6 bases in the middle. The CDR3 nucleotides read TGCAGCGTTGTGAGCTATGAGCAGTTCTTC. Translation: CSVVSYEQFF.

CDR3 region: CASSSLPGDINQYEQYF. DNA of the CDR3: TGTGCCAGCAGCTCGTTGCCAGGGGATATAAACCAATACGAGCAGTACTTC. The V and J genes are TRBV11-2 and TRBJ2-7, with TRBD1 as a possible D gene (6 bases). Germline assignment: CDR1 SGHAT and CDR2 FQNNGV. V was shortened by 4 bases and J by 4 bases, with 23 bases between the two germline ends. This CDR3 contains 17 residues.

The V gene is TRBV19, the J gene TRBJ2-7; 7 bases agree with TRBD1. Germline-derived CDR1 and CDR2 are LNHDA and SQIVND (reference sequence). With V trimmed by 10 bases and J by 3 bases, 9 bases remained unmatched. The CDR3 extends over 13 amino acids. The CDR3 protein is CATKVRQGYEQYF. The CDR3 nucleotides read TGTGCCACCAAGGTCCGACAGGGCTACGAGCAGTACTTC.

In regard to this clone: This sample also contains other DNA sequences that code for the same CDR3. V and J are TRBV27 and TRBJ1-5, with 9 nucleotides matching TRBD1. Per the germline V gene, CDR1 is MNHEY and CDR2 is SMNVEV (reference sequence). The V gene end was trimmed by 5 bases and the J gene end by 6 bases; junction bases not matched to a gene: 5. The CDR3 spans 14 residues. The CDR3 loop is CASSPQGAGQPQHF. The CDR3 coding sequence is TGTGCCAGCAGTCCACAGGGGGCGGGTCAGCCCCAGCATTTT.

The chain is built from TRBV11-3 and TRBJ2-3; TRBD2 might be the D (5 bases). Germline V gene sequence: CDR1 SGHNT, CDR2 YENEEA. Trimming removed 5 bases from V and 5 bases from J, with 14 bases in between. The CDR3 loop spans 14 amino acids. In nucleotides, the CDR3 is TGTGCCAGCAGCCCCCGCCGAGGGCAAGATACGCAGTATTTT. This translates into CASSPRRGQDTQYF.

The V gene is TRBV2, the J gene TRBJ1-1; maybe TRBD1 (5 bases). CDR3 size: 16 residues. Germline V gene lookup returns CDR1 SNHLY and CDR2 FYNNEI. Trimming pared 6 bases from V and 7 bases from J, leaving 24 bases between. CDR3 in DNA: TGTGCCAGCAGCCCGAATGTTTGGGGCGACCCCCGTGAAGCTTTCTTT. Translation: CASSPNVWGDPREAFF.

The chain combines TRBV29-1 with TRBJ1-1; D is possibly TRBD1 (5 bases). V lost 5 bases and J lost 3, with 10 bases in between. The germline CDR1 and CDR2 sequences are SQVTM and ANQGSEA. The CDR3 covers 12 residues. The DNA of the CDR3 is TGCAGCGTTCGGGGCGGTTACACTGAAGCTTTCTTT. As protein: CSVRGGYTEAFF.

V gene TRBV19 combines with J gene TRBJ1-5, with no clear D. V was pared by 3 bases and J by 2 bases, with 14 bases between. CDR3 length equals 16 residues. Germline V CDR1 and CDR2: LNHDA, SQIVND (reference sequence). This chain's CDR3 is CASSIYQVARNQPQHF. CDR3 DNA: TGTGCCAGTAGTATTTACCAGGTTGCGCGCAATCAGCCCCAGCATTTT.

In DNA, the CDR3 is TGCGCCAGCGCAGGACGGTCCCAAGAGACCCAGTACTTC. It translates to CASAGRSQETQYF. The chain carries TRBV5-1 and TRBJ2-5; D is unclear. Germline CDR1 reads SGHRS; CDR2 reads YFSETQ. V dropped 7 bases and J dropped 1 base, with 11 bases sitting between them. The CDR3 covers 13 residues. Supplemented by reference TRBV5-1 and TRBJ2-5, the full variable domain reads KAGVTQTPRYLIKTRGQQVTLSCSPISGHRSVSWYQQTPGQGLQFLFEYFSETQRNKGNFPGRFSGRQFSNSRSEMNVSTLELGDSALYLCASAGRSQETQYFGPGTRLLVL.

The rearrangement uses TRBV28 and TRBJ2-7; D unclear. Germline assignment: CDR1 MDHEN and CDR2 SYDVKM. The length of the CDR3 is 16 residues. V was clipped by 5 bases and J by 3 bases, with 20 bases between them. The CDR3, as DNA: TGTGCCAGCAGTCCCCCTACGTCGTTTCGTAGCTACGAGCAGTACTTC. This gives the protein CASSPPTSFRSYEQYF.

The rearrangement uses TRBV18 and TRBJ2-7; TRBD2 might be the D (6 bases). Germline loops: CDR1 KGHSH, CDR2 LQKENI. This CDR3 has 15 amino acids. V was trimmed by 0 bases and J by 0 bases, leaving 9 bases between them. CDR3 in amino acids: CASSPPGLPSYEQYF. CDR3 coding DNA: TGTGCCAGCTCACCACCGGGACTTCCCTCCTACGAGCAGTACTTC.

The genes are TRBV7-9 and TRBJ2-2, with 7 bases fitting TRBD2. Germline V gene lookup returns CDR1 SEHNR and CDR2 FQNEAQ (reference sequence). The CDR3 contains 14 residues. Trimming took 8 bases from V and 2 from J; bases not matched to a gene: 5. The CDR3 here is CASRGLLNTGELFF. Here the CDR3 DNA reads TGTGCCAGCCGGGGACTATTAAACACCGGGGAGCTGTTTTTT.

V is TRBV28 and J is TRBJ2-7, with 10 bases identical to TRBD2. V gave up 3 bases and J gave up 2 bases; unmatched junction bases: 16. CDR3 length: 19 residues. Germline V gene lookup returns CDR1 MDHEN and CDR2 SYDVKM. CDR3 sequence: CASSLGISASGRGTYEQYF. The CDR3 region has the DNA TGTGCCAGCAGTTTGGGAATCTCGGCTAGCGGGAGAGGCACCTACGAGCAGTACTTC.

The chain carries TRBV19 and TRBJ1-1; 10 positions agree with TRBD1. The CDR3 spans 17 residues. Germline V gene data show CDR1 as LNHDA and CDR2 as SQIVND (reference sequence). The ends lost 5 bases at V and 0 bases at J; junction bases unmatched: 9. The CDR3 DNA reads as TGTGCCAGTAGTGTGACAGGGGGCGTCTACATGAACACTGAAGCTTTCTTT. Translated, it gives CASSVTGGVYMNTEAFF.